This T cell receptor beta chain was captured in a study of cytomegalovirus exposure and HLA in healthy donors. About this clone itself: The antigen is not known.

The repertoire was sequenced with immunoSEQ multiplex PCR; TCRdb's copy has only in-frame clones and lacks some. The data contain some 160,000 clones, roughly 92% of them singletons. The study, taken as a whole, reports: The study listed some 160 cytomegalovirus-associated TCR beta chains.

The CDR3 totals 13 residues. The V gene end was trimmed by 5 bases and the J gene end by 7 bases; junction bases not matched to a gene: 7. Per germline, CDR1 SGHDT and CDR2 YYEEEE. The sequencing input was PBMCs. The gene calls are TRBV5-6 and TRBJ1-1, with 8 positions matching TRBD1. This receptor was taken from a man aged 18 to 29 in good health and CMV-seronegative. CDR3 sequence (DNA): TGTGCCAGCAGGGTAGGACAGGGAATTGAAGCTTTCTTT. As protein: CASRVGQGIEAFF. The whole variable domain, filled in from reference TRBV5-6 and TRBJ1-1, reads DAGVTQSPTHLIKTRGQQVTLRCSPKSGHDTVSWYQQALGQGPQFIFQYYEEEERQRGNFPDRFSGHQFPNYSSELNVNALLLGDSALYLCASRVGQGIEAFFGQGTRLTVV.